The T cell receptor (beta chain) described here comes from a study of blood T cell repertoires in COVID-19 (dated by TCRdb to the early 2020s). Background for the entire study: The collaborator samples originated in the United States, Italy and Spain and spanned the acute and convalescent phases of COVID-19. Deeply sampled blood TCRbeta repertoires from subjects exposed to, actively infected with, or recovered from COVID-19 were included in the dataset. The samples were drawn from two sources: the first 160 participants of the ongoing ImmuneRACE study, and 1,254 subjects contributed by 6 global collaborators. The repertoires were released in a freely available public database meant as a resource for research on the immune response to SARS-CoV-2. Nearly every sample came with metadata listing a de-identified subject ID, COVID-19 status, age in years and sex. Where HLA class I and class II types were available, the types were taken from metadata supplied by the sample provider, not from assay-based typing. The material from the prospective study consisted of cDNA or gDNA derived from T cells, B-cell-depleted T cells, or PBMCs.

Clipping removes 6 bases from V and 5 bases from J, with 6 as the unmatched junction base count. CDR1 and CDR2 were assigned from the germline V gene as MNHEY and SVGAGI. The CDR3, cysteine through phenylalanine, is 14 amino acids long. CDR3 DNA only is kept here, 42 bases in frame from base 1. This clone was observed once. There is no known antigen for this receptor. There are no base qualities to consult, and no much larger clone falls within one base. TCRbeta CDR3 regions were amplified from genomic DNA using the immunoSEQ Assay, a bias-controlled multiplex PCR. As for the authors' bioinformatics: The number of nucleated cells in each sample was estimated by amplification of reference gene primers within the assay. Sequence reads were collapsed and filtered to measure the absolute abundance of every unique TCRbeta CDR3 rearrangement. For each sample, productive Simpson clonality was calculated as the square root of Simpson's diversity index over productive rearrangements. Imported from immuneACCESS, the table was reduced by TCRdb to in-frame sequences with V and J called. These copies leave out some clones; in studies compared against another copy, an unresolved V gene accounts for under half, and the cause of the remainder is not known. V, J and clone size are taken as reported in that table, and D and trimming were inferred from the DNA itself. This sample holds 300,000 to 450,000 clones; approximately 89% were observed only once. The ten most abundant clones make up approximately 1.2% of the sample.

Participants in the prospective study were enrolled through a virtual design, were aged about 18 to 90 years, and lived in roughly 25 United States geographic areas. To assign participants to cohorts, the prospective study relied on clinical history that participants themselves reported in a screening survey and a study questionnaire. Recovered participants in ImmuneRACE Cohort 3 were defined as having two consecutive negative NP/OP PCR tests, clearance from a healthcare professional, or resolution of symptoms. Each participant in the prospective study had whole blood, serum and a nasopharyngeal or oropharyngeal swab collected by mobile phlebotomists. Over an approximately 2-month period, participants in the prospective study had the option of providing additional blood draws and questionnaires. Blood samples from the prospective study were shipped frozen or at room temperature prior to DNA extraction.

The study at large found these results: Clinical and demographic metadata were provided uncurated, with the amount varying by source and participant.

The sequenced sample was PBMCs or T cells enriched from blood (not recorded which). The chain is encoded by TRBV6-5 joined to TRBJ1-4; the junction holds 7 bases that match TRBD1. The source is a man aged 25-45 years who had recovered from COVID-19. The CDR3 in this case is CASRTGRANEKLFF. The nucleotides are TGTGCCAGCAGGACAGGGAGAGCCAATGAAAAACTGTTTTTT.